This passage covers 16 T cell receptor beta chains from one sample sequenced in a study of T cells in Graves' hyperthyroidism and ophthalmopathy. Amplified TCR beta CDR3 regions came from RNA transcripts. First-round RT-PCR with HTBI primers amplified the TCR CDR3 region. One entry per CDR3 protein, called by TCRdb with MiXCR from the multiplex PCR reads. Of about 590,000 distinct CDR3 sequences listed, about 15% are singletons. The sequenced sample was blood. All receptors derive from a woman in her 30s with Graves' hyperthyroidism.

In this sample, this clonotype turned up many times. The chain employs TRBV20-1 and TRBJ2-3; TRBD2 is a possible D gene (6 bases). The CDR3 covers 14 residues. Germline loops: CDR1 DFQATT, CDR2 SNEGSKA (reference sequence). With 3 bases removed from V and 1 base from J, the gap between germline ends came to 11 bases. CDR3: CSASPPGGTDTQYF. CDR3 DNA sequence: TGCAGTGCTAGCCCCCCGGGGGGCACAGATACGCAGTATTTT.

This clonotype was seen at least ten times. The V call is TRBV29-1, the J call TRBJ2-2, with no clear D. Germline CDR1 is SQVTM and CDR2 is ANQGSEA. This CDR3 is 14 amino acids long. The V and J ends lost 6 bases and 0 bases respectively, with 11 bases between them. CDR3 sequence: CSVPNNANTGELFF. Here the CDR3 DNA reads TGCAGCGTACCGAATAACGCGAACACCGGGGAGCTGTTTTTT.

This clonotype appeared a few times. The chain combines TRBV12-3 or TRBV12-4 with TRBJ2-7, with 9 positions matching TRBD2. V shed 6 bases, J shed 6 bases, and the junction held 9 bases outside the gene matches. This CDR3 comprises 14 residues. The CDR3 region has the DNA TGTGCCAGCAGGATGAAACGGACTAGCGCCGAGCAGTACTTC. Amino acids: CASRMKRTSAEQYF.

This clonotype was picked up many times. V and J are TRBV5-5 and TRBJ1-2, with a weak D call TRBD1 (5 bases). The CDR3 is 14 residues long. Germline CDR1 and CDR2: SGHKS and YYEKEE (reference sequence). Trimming removed 6 bases from V and 8 bases from J, with 20 bases in between. The CDR3 loop reads CASTALGGVTGYTF. CDR3 sequence (DNA): TGTGCCAGCACCGCCCTGGGGGGAGTAACCGGCTACACCTTC.

The sample holds many counts of this clonotype. The V and J genes are TRBV28 and TRBJ2-7; 9 bases agree with TRBD2. The V and J ends lost 3 bases and 4 bases, in that order; junction bases with no gene match: 7. CDR1 and CDR2 (germline): MDHEN, SYDVKM. The CDR3 loop spans 15 amino acids. The CDR3 here is CASSFIAGVLYEQYF. The CDR3 DNA is TGTGCCAGCAGTTTTATAGCGGGAGTATTGTACGAGCAGTACTTC.

The chain couples TRBV7-9 to TRBJ2-7, with 7 bases that match TRBD1. Trimming took 5 bases from V and 0 from J; bases not matched to a gene: 7. This CDR3 is 15 amino acids long. The V gene's germline CDR1 is SEHNR and CDR2 FQNEAQ (reference sequence). The CDR3 DNA follows: TGTGCCAGCAGCCAAGCGACAGGGCTCTCCTACGAGCAGTACTTC. Its translation: CASSQATGLSYEQYF.

This clonotype was detected ten times or more. This chain connects TRBV3-1 to TRBJ2-3; D call uncertain. Trimming pared 3 bases from V and 1 base from J, leaving 5 bases between. Germline CDR1 LGHDT, CDR2 YNNKEL (reference sequence). This CDR3 has 13 residues. CDR3 DNA: TGTGCCAGCAGCCAGCTGGGCACAGATACGCAGTATTTT. It codes for CASSQLGTDTQYF.

This clonotype was detected many times. CDR3 loop: CASRSGSARNSPLHF. CDR3 bases: TGTGCCAGTAGGAGCGGCTCCGCAAGAAATTCACCCCTCCACTTT. The chain links TRBV2 to TRBJ1-6; D is unclear. CDR1 and CDR2 (germline): SNHLY, FYNNEI. The CDR3 has 15 amino acids. Trimming took off 9 bases at V and 7 bases at J, with 19 bases between the two ends.

About this clonotype: This sequence may be a read error, since a much larger clone differs from it by one base. The chain combines TRBV28 with TRBJ1-5; TRBD1 agrees at 10 bases. J was trimmed by 6 bases and V by 6 bases; bases with no gene match: 5. CDR1 MDHEN and CDR2 SYDVKM come from the germline V gene. The CDR3 covers 14 residues. CDR3 loop: CASRMTGGSQPQHF. The CDR3 nucleotides are TGTGCCAGCAGGATGACAGGGGGCAGTCAGCCCCAGCATTTT.

As regards this clonotype: This may arise from a read error, as a much more abundant clone is one base away. The chain has TRBV2 and TRBJ2-7; D is undetermined. Trimming cost V 6 bases and J 6 bases, with 9 bases left between them. CDR1 and CDR2 from the germline V gene are SNHLY and FYNNEI. The CDR3 sequence is 11 residues long. CDR3 in amino acids: CASSRSGEQYF. The DNA of the CDR3 is TGTGCCAGCAGCCGCTCCGGCGAGCAGTACTTC.

The sample holds a few counts of this clonotype. CDR3 bases: TGTGCCAGCAGTTACGGGCATACGCAGTATTTT. It specifies CASSYGHTQYF. V is TRBV12-3 or TRBV12-4 and J is TRBJ2-3, with D hard to call. The CDR3 has 11 amino acids. V was clipped by 4 bases and J by 7 bases, with 6 bases between them.

This clonotype was seen at least ten times. The genes are TRBV4-3 and TRBJ2-3, with 10 bases lining up with TRBD2. Germline V lookup: CDR1 LGHNA, CDR2 YSLEER. This CDR3 comprises 15 residues. Trimming cost V 5 bases and J 4 bases; bases outside gene matches: 6. The CDR3 DNA follows: TGCGCCAGCAGCTCTAGCGGGAGACGGTCAGATACGCAGTATTTT. Its protein is CASSSSGRRSDTQYF.

This clonotype was counted only a few times. The V and J genes are TRBV9 and TRBJ2-3; D uncertain. Germline V gene lookup returns CDR1 SGDLS and CDR2 YYNGEE. The CDR3 has 14 amino acids. Trimming removed 4 bases from V and 5 bases from J, with 14 bases in between. The chain's CDR3 is CASSSQPAGDTQYF. CDR3 bases: TGTGCCAGCAGCTCCCAACCCGCTGGAGATACGCAGTATTTT.

Many counts were recorded for this clonotype. J is TRBJ2-7 and V is TRBV29-1; D unclear. This CDR3 is 11 amino acids long. Per germline, CDR1 SQVTM and CDR2 ANQGSEA. Trimming cost V 4 bases and J 6 bases, with 10 bases left between them. CDR3 in amino acids: CSVAGSGEQYF. CDR3 DNA: TGCAGCGTTGCTGGGTCGGGCGAGCAGTACTTC.

This clonotype was observed a few times. This sequence joins TRBV30 and TRBJ1-2, with D maybe TRBD1 (5 bases). The ends were cut back, 3 bases at V and 8 bases at J, with 19 bases in the middle. Germline V CDR1 and CDR2: GTSNPN, SVGIG (reference sequence). This CDR3 contains 14 residues. In nucleotides, the CDR3 is TGTGCCTGGAGAGGGGTCGCGGTCCGCTGGGGCTACACCTTC. It codes for CAWRGVAVRWGYTF.

There are many counts of this clonotype. The chain carries TRBV10-3 and TRBJ1-1, with TRBD1 matching 7 bases. Trimming cost V 10 bases and J 3 bases; bases outside gene matches: 8. Germline lookup yields CDR1 ENHRY and CDR2 SYGVKD. The CDR3 covers 13 residues. The CDR3 here is CATEGAKDTEAFF. The DNA of the CDR3 is TGTGCCACCGAGGGGGCAAAGGACACTGAAGCTTTCTTT.